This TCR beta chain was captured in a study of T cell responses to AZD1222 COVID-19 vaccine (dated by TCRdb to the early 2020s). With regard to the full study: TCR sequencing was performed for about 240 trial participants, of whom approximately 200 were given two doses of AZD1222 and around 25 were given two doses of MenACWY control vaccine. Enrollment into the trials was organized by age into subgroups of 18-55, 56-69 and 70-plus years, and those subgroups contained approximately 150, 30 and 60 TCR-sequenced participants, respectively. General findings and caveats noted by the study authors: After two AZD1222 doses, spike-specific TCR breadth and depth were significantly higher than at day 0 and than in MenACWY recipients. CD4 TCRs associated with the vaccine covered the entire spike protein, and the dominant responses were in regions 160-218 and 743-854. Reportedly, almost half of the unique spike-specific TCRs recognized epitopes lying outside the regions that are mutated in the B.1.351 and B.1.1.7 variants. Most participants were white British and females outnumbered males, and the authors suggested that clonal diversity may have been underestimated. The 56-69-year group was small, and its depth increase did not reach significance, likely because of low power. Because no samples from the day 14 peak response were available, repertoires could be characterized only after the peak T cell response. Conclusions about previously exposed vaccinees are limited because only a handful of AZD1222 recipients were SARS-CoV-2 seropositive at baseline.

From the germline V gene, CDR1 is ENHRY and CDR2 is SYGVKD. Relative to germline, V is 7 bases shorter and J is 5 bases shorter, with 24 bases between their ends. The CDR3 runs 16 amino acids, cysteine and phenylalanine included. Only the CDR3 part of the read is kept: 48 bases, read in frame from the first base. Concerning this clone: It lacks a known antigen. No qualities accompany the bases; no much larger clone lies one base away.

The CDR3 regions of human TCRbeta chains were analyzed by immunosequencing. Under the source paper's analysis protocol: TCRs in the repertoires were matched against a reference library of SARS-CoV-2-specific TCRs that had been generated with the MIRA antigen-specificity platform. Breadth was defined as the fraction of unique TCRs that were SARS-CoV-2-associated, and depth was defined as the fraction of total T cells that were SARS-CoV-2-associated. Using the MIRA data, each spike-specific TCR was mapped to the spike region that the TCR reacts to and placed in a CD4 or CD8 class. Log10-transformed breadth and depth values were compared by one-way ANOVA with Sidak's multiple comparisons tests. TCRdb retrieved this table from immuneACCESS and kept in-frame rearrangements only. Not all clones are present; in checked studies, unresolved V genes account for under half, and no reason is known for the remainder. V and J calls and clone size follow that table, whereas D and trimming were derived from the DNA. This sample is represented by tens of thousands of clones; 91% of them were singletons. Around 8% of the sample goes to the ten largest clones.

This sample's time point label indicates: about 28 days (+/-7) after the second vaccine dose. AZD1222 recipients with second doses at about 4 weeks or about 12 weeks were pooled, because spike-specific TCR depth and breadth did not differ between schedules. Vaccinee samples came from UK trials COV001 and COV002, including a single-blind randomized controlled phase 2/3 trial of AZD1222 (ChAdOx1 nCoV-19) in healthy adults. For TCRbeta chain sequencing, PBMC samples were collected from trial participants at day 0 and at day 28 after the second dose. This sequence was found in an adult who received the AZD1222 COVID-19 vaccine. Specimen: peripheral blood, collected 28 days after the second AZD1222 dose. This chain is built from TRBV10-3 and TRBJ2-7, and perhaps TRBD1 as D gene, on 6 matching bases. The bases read TGTGCCATCATTAGTGACCAGGGGCGCCCGTCTAACGAGCAGTACTTC. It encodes CAIISDQGRPSNEQYF.